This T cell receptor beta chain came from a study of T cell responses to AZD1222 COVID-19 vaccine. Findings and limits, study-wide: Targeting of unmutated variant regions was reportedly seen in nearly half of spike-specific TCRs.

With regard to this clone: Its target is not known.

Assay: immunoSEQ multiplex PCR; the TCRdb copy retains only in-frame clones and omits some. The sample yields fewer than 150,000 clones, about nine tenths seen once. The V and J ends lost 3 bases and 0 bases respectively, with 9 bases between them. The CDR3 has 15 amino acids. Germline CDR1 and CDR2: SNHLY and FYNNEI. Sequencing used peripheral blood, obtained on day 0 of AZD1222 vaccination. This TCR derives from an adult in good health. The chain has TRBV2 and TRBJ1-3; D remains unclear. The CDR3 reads CASSEGRLSGNTIYF. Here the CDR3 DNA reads TGTGCCAGCAGTGAGGGCCGACTCTCTGGAAACACCATATATTTT.